The TCR beta chain described here comes from a study of cytomegalovirus exposure and HLA in healthy donors (dated by TCRdb to 2017 to 2019). Background for the entire study: An earlier analysis of 587 of the donors reported 250 to 350 Gb of sequence data and 100 million to 120 million unique TCR beta sequences obtained from roughly 170 million T cells. Rather than using new phenotypic data, the later analysis identified candidate immune exposures from TCR beta sequences and from how often those sequences occurred across donors. On average, about 200,000 unique TCR beta nucleotide sequences were sequenced per donor among 398 genotyped donors of the cohort, with roughly 18% of those sequences being non-productive. A later genetic analysis took genome-wide SNP genotypes for about 60% of the roughly 670 donors and used that subset as a discovery cohort. Using immunosequencing, the study profiled T cell repertoires from 550 to 750 subjects and related those repertoires to cytomegalovirus serostatus. The genetic ancestry cluster associated with self-reported Caucasian donors included 80% to 90% of the 398 genotyped donors. To predict cytomegalovirus infection status, the study brought together high-throughput TCR immunosequencing, statistical association of individual TCRs with disease status, and machine learning. The number of donors typed differed by locus, with about 629-640 for A, B, C, DRB1 and DQB1, roughly 520 for DQA1, 600 to 610 for DPA1, and 450 to 480 for DPB1. Donor age, sex, ethnicity and CMV serostatus were compiled alongside the repertoire data. An early release covering roughly 600 HLA-typed donors comprised roughly 300 gigabases of sequencing data and tens of millions of unique TCR sequences. HLA typing covered class I and class II loci at four-digit resolution. All discovery cohort repertoires had been generated using a single sequencing platform. The study was designed to test whether signatures of past pathogen exposure could be identified by cataloging public T cell receptors. Four or five DR-DQ haplotypes were handled as single units for association and clustering because linkage in the cohort was strong. In an earlier analysis of 500 to 650 of the donors, high-throughput TCR beta sequencing was used to judge whether each TCR beta V gene segment behaved as functional or pseudogenic. In a later analysis, previously published TCR beta repertoires from 666 donors were re-analyzed and high-resolution HLA genotyping was added so that TCR occurrence patterns could be studied. Besides the first cohort of about 730 subjects, a separate validation cohort made up of about 120 different subjects was used.

Concerning this clone itself: No antigen is known for it. Base qualities are missing; no much larger clone stands one base away.

Compared with germline, V lacks 2 bases and J lacks 9 bases; bases without a gene match: 5. The germline V gene supplies CDR1 SGHDN and CDR2 FVKESK. Including the terminal cysteine and phenylalanine, the CDR3 comprises 14 residues. Only the CDR3 part of the read is kept: 42 bases, read in frame from the first base. Study-level results and caveats: Because HLA typing was unavailable for some donors at each locus, only the typed subset was used in association tests. The earlier analysis of nearly 600 of the donors excluded 15 to 20 rarely observed V segments, including chromosome 9 orphons, because counts were too low. The authors suggested that the approach could potentially be generalized to other disease states and immunological phenotypes. A later analysis reported that several top co-occurrence clusters appeared linked to parvovirus B19, influenza, CMV and Epstein-Barr virus. A later analysis found that TCR association rates varied across HLA loci, with DRB1 alleles showing the most associated TCRs and HLA-C alleles the fewest. The sequencing pipeline was judged likely to have produced a cluster of highly shared sequence variants as a technical artifact. An earlier analysis of approximately 500 of the donors showed that most TCR beta V segments appeared in productive rearrangements either about 87% or about 30% of the time, which broadly matched IMGT annotations. The classifier was reported to diagnose cytomegalovirus status with high specificity and sensitivity in both the original and validation cohorts. Roughly uniform sequencing depth across donors was assumed in presence/absence analyses, although this assumption may not hold. A later analysis found that most CMV-associated TCR beta chains appeared HLA-restricted, with HLA associations seemingly driven largely by CMV exposure. The 87-base-pair reads could not distinguish some IMGT-functional V segments, including TRBV6-2 and TRBV6-3, so those segments were excluded. A further reported finding was that TCR beta sequences accurately predicted the HLA-A and HLA-B alleles for most subjects in the first cohort. In a later genetic analysis, fewer N-insertions in productive TCRs were reported among donors in an Asian-associated ancestry cluster than the roughly 700-donor mean. In a later analysis, HLA-associated TCR beta chains were found to be more clonally expanded and to have lower generation probabilities than equally common non-associated chains. The cohort was sequenced for TCR beta chains only, and without alpha or paired-chain data the features that could be detected were limited. Most TCR sequences were observed very rarely across donors, whereas some public TCRs were present in many individuals. A later analysis associated about 18,000 TCR beta sequences with specific HLA alleles at a false discovery rate of 0.05. Assigning TCR associations to individual alleles was difficult when HLA alleles, especially DR and DQ, strongly co-occurred. The only immune exposure information available for the cohort was CMV serostatus. Correlated functional status among segregating V segments might be attributable to linkage disequilibrium, but an unknown experimental factor could not be ruled out. In vitro tests confirmed that a few of the cytomegalovirus-associated TCR beta chains recognize cytomegalovirus antigens. In the study, 150 to 200 TCR beta chains were listed as associated with cytomegalovirus. V-gene and J-gene trimming of TCR beta chains was associated with a missense DCLRE1C variant in a later genetic analysis, and the association was replicated in an independent cohort.

The cohort comprised 710 or so healthy bone marrow donors. Cohort members were all nominally healthy when sampled, although unrecorded immune exposures were likely present. The donor was CMV seropositive and belonged to the group of about 290 seropositive cohort members. A peripheral blood sample was provided by each donor, and peripheral blood mononuclear cells were used for TCR beta sequencing. Genomic DNA extraction from the blood cell samples was performed with the Qiagen DNeasy Blood Extraction Kit. Libraries were constructed by the immunoSEQ multiplex PCR assay. A mixture of 60 forward primers for TCR Vbeta segments and 13 reverse primers for TCR Jbeta segments was used in the multiplex PCR. Amplification of the CDR3 region of rearranged TCR beta genes was performed with a multiplex PCR assay on genomic DNA. Amplified TCR beta libraries were sequenced as 87-base-pair reads on the Illumina HiSeq System. The authors' pipeline ran thus. In a later analysis, approximately 74 million unique TCR beta chains were counted across the 666 repertoires, and roughly 10 million of these chains were shared by at least two donors. A nearest-neighbor algorithm error-corrected the raw reads and collapsed the reads into unique sequences, merging closely related sequences to remove PCR and sequencing errors. Alignment of CDR3 sequences to IMGT reference sequences was used to assign V, D and J gene segments. For a sequence to be retained, at least a six-nucleotide match to both a V gene segment and a J gene segment was required. A rearrangement was called productive if the CDR3 had no stop codons and remained in frame with V and J, and every other rearrangement was called non-productive. Following IMGT convention, CDR3 was defined as the stretch from the second conserved V-encoded cysteine to the conserved J-encoded phenylalanine. Sequences without an unambiguous match to a single V gene segment were excluded from the earlier analysis of over 500 of the donors. An earlier analysis of around 600 of the donors classified V segments as functional when productive rearrangements were above 56.7% and as segregating when the standard deviation between donors was above 5%. A statistical classification framework was built for diagnosing cytomegalovirus status from the catalog of TCR beta chain sequences. A later analysis assigned V and J genes by comparing TCR nucleotide sequences with IMGT/GENE-DB human TR gene sequences. In a later analysis, CDR3 sequences and most-parsimonious VDJ recombination scenarios were assigned using the TCRdist pipeline. In a later analysis, each TCR beta chain was defined by its CDR3 amino acid sequence together with its V-gene family, and reads lacking a unique V-gene family were excluded. In a later analysis, several hundred highly shared, low-generation-probability nucleotide sequences were removed to address suspected cross-contamination and a sequencing artifact. A later analysis calculated a clonal expansion index for each public chain from normalized within-repertoire ranks of inferred template counts. A later analysis computed generation probabilities with a VDJ recombination model fitted to out-of-frame rearrangements, and checked the results against IGoR. In a later analysis, TCR-TCR, TCR-HLA and TCR-CMV co-occurrence was scored with hypergeometric tests, and a repertoire-size bias correction was applied to TCR pairs. In a later analysis, false discovery rates were estimated by permuting HLA or CMV assignments 20 times. In a later analysis, co-occurring TCRs were grouped with DBSCAN, and TCRdist sequence similarity was added when clustering was performed within HLA-allele-positive subsets. Repertoires with fewer than 30,000 or more than 120,000 public chains, plus five repertoires with anomalous nucleotide sharing, were excluded from co-occurrence clustering. The immuneACCESS repertoire file appears here via TCRdb, limited to in-frame rearrangements. These files lack a portion of the clones; in checked studies, under half of the deficit traces to unresolved V genes, and the cause of the others is not known. From that table come the V and J calls and clone size; the DNA was used to work out D and trimming. This sample has tens of thousands of clones in its table, and more than 65% of those were observed once. 1% to 1.5% of the sample is taken by the ten largest.

The sequenced material came from PBMCs. This receptor was taken from a girl aged 2 to 9 in good health and CMV-seropositive. The chain links TRBV14 with TRBJ2-1; TRBD2 agrees with 9 junctional bases. The CDR3 corresponds to CASSQFAGGVEQFF. The DNA sequence is given as TGTGCCAGCAGCCAATTTGCGGGAGGGGTTGAGCAGTTCTTC.